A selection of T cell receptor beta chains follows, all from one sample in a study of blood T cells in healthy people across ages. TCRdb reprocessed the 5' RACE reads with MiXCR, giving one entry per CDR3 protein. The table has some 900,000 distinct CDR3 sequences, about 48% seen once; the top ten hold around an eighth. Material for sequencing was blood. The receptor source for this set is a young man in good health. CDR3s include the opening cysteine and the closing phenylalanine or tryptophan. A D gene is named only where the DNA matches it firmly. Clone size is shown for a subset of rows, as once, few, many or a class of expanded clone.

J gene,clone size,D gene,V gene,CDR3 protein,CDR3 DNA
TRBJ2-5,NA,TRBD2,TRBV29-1,CSVVGSSGLKETQYF,TGCAGCGTTGTCGGGTCTAGCGGGTTAAAAGAGACCCAGTACTTC
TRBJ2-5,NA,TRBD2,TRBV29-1,CSVILAGVQETQYF,TGCAGCGTCATATTAGCGGGGGTACAAGAGACCCAGTACTTC
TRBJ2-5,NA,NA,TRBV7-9,CASRAPVRETQYF,TGTGCCAGCAGGGCTCCGGTCCGGGAGACCCAGTACTTC
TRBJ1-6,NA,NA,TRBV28,CASSLNRSLHF,TGTGCCAGCAGTTTAAATAGGTCCCTCCACTTT
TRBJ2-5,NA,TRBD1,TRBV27,CASSMTGSRETQYF,TGTGCCAGCAGCATGACAGGGTCTCGTGAGACCCAGTACTTC
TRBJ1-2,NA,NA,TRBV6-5,CASSYGQGDYTF,TGTGCCAGCAGTTACGGTCAGGGTGACTACACCTTC
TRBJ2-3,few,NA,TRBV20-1,CSAPPPHTDTQYF,TGCAGTGCTCCCCCCCCTCACACAGATACGCAGTATTTT
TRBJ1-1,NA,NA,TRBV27,CASSLGRPDGTEAFF,TGTGCCAGCAGTTTAGGGAGGCCTGACGGGACTGAAGCTTTCTTT
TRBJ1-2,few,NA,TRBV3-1,CASSQEFRANYGYTF,TGTGCCAGCAGCCAAGAATTCCGGGCTAACTATGGCTACACCTTC
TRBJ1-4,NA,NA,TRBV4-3,CASGQTTNEKLFF,TGCGCCAGCGGCCAAACAACTAATGAAAAACTGTTTTTT
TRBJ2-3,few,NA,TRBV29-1,CSVDGGGTDTQYF,TGCAGCGTTGATGGCGGGGGCACAGATACGCAGTATTTT
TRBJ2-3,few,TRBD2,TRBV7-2,CASSTRHGSGGARTDTQYF,TGTGCCAGCAGCACACGTCACGGTAGCGGGGGGGCAAGGACAGATACGCAGTATTTT
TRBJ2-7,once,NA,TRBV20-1,CSASAQRTYEQYF,TGCAGTGCTAGCGCTCAGCGGACTTACGAGCAGTACTTC
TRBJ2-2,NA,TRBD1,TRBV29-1,CSGQGRTGELFF,TGCAGCGGACAGGGTCGCACCGGGGAGCTGTTTTTT
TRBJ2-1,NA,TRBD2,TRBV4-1,CASSQGLAANEQFF,TGCGCCAGCAGCCAAGGACTAGCTGCGAATGAGCAGTTCTTC
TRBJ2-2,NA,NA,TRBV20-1,CSARKTGELFF,TGCAGTGCTAGAAAGACCGGGGAGCTGTTTTTT
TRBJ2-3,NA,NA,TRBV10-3,CAISESLDLTSDTQYF,TGTGCCATCAGTGAGTCGCTGGACCTTACTTCAGATACGCAGTATTTT
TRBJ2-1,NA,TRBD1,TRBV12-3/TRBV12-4,CASSFPRDRGYEQFF,TGTGCCAGCAGTTTTCCCCGGGACAGGGGCTATGAGCAGTTCTTC
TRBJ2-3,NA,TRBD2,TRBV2,CASSVRRGDTDTQYF,TGTGCCAGCAGTGTCCGGCGGGGGGACACAGATACGCAGTATTTT
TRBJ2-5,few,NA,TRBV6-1,CASSVGRGVVQETQYF,TGTGCCAGCAGTGTGGGCAGGGGTGTCGTCCAAGAGACCCAGTACTTC
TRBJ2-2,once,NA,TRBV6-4,CASSSEGGGTGELFF,TGTGCCAGCAGCTCCGAGGGAGGGGGCACCGGGGAGCTGTTTTTT
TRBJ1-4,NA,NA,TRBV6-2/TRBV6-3,CASSSDRWNEKLFF,TGTGCCAGCAGCTCTGACAGGTGGAACGAAAAACTGTTTTTT
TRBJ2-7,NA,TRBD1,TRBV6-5,CASSNLAGTGFYEQYF,TGTGCCAGCAGCAACTTAGCCGGGACAGGGTTTTACGAGCAGTACTTC
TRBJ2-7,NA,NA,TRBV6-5,CASRKPPLYEQYF,TGTGCCAGCAGGAAGCCCCCGCTCTACGAGCAGTACTTC
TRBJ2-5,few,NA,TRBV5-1,CASSYDKTIQETQYF,TGCGCCAGCAGCTACGACAAGACAATCCAAGAGACCCAGTACTTC
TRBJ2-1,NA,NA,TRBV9,CASSVDGGREQFF,TGTGCCAGCAGCGTAGACGGGGGTAGGGAGCAGTTCTTC
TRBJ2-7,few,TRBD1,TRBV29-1,CSVDREAYNEQYF,TGCAGCGTAGACAGGGAAGCCTACAATGAGCAGTACTTC
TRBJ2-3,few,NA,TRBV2,CASSEDLNTQYF,TGTGCCAGCAGTGAAGATCTTAATACGCAGTATTTT
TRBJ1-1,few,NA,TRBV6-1,CASSEGGSETEAFF,TGTGCCAGCAGTGAGGGTGGATCCGAAACTGAAGCTTTCTTT
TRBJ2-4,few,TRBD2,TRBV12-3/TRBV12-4,CASTTRAGGRGNIQYF,TGTGCCAGCACCACTCGAGCGGGGGGGAGGGGGAACATTCAGTACTTC
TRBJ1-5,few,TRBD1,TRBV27,CASSYRQGPGQPQHF,TGTGCCAGCAGTTATAGACAGGGGCCGGGTCAGCCCCAGCATTTT
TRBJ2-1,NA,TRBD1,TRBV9,CASSVEVRDSTYNEQFF,TGTGCCAGCAGCGTAGAAGTTCGGGACAGCACCTACAATGAGCAGTTCTTC